This is a list of T cell receptor beta chains from one sample in a study of T cells in Graves' hyperthyroidism and ophthalmopathy. TCRdb re-derived calls from the multiplex PCR reads in MiXCR, one entry per CDR3 protein. The sample yields hundreds of thousands of distinct CDR3 sequences, approximately 40% seen once. The sample consisted of blood. The origin of the receptors is a man between 18 and 29 years old with Graves' hyperthyroidism. The conserved cysteine and the conserved F or W are not part of the CDR3 here. Fields, in order: clone size, J gene, V gene, CDR3 protein. Rows may omit the clone size; those that give it use once, few, many or a size class.

clone_size: .; j_call: TRBJ2-6; v_call: TRBV7-6; cdr3_aa: AGSLEGANGANVLT
clone_size: many; j_call: TRBJ1-1; v_call: TRBV29-1; cdr3_aa: SFLGQMNTEAF
clone_size: many; j_call: TRBJ1-2; v_call: TRBV2; cdr3_aa: ASSEGSQALGGYT
clone_size: .; j_call: TRBJ2-2; v_call: TRBV20-1; cdr3_aa: SARALTSGTTGELF
clone_size: .; j_call: TRBJ2-3; v_call: TRBV29-1; cdr3_aa: SVSKGGTYTDTQY
clone_size: few; j_call: TRBJ1-4; v_call: TRBV7-6; cdr3_aa: ASSPGRGSHVKLF
clone_size: .; j_call: TRBJ1-2; v_call: TRBV25-1; cdr3_aa: ASSETGSYGYT
clone_size: .; j_call: TRBJ1-5; v_call: TRBV11-2; cdr3_aa: ASSFQGETQH
clone_size: .; j_call: TRBJ1-5; v_call: TRBV10-3; cdr3_aa: AISAGNVNQPQH
clone_size: .; j_call: TRBJ2-7; v_call: TRBV2; cdr3_aa: ASSSRGGGEQY
clone_size: .; j_call: TRBJ1-1; v_call: TRBV6-1; cdr3_aa: ASSKRVVNEAF
clone_size: .; j_call: TRBJ2-5; v_call: TRBV10-3; cdr3_aa: AISEAPGPPGETQY
clone_size: .; j_call: TRBJ1-2; v_call: TRBV25-1; cdr3_aa: ASSAQSEGYT
clone_size: .; j_call: TRBJ1-1; v_call: TRBV25-1; cdr3_aa: AREGPGLRNTEAF
clone_size: many; j_call: TRBJ2-7; v_call: TRBV7-2; cdr3_aa: ASSQTGGEQY
clone_size: .; j_call: TRBJ1-2; v_call: TRBV19; cdr3_aa: ASIPRGTGGSYGGYT
clone_size: .; j_call: TRBJ1-2; v_call: TRBV5-1; cdr3_aa: ASSPTGTSYT
clone_size: .; j_call: TRBJ1-3; v_call: TRBV10-3; cdr3_aa: ASRSSSGNTIY
clone_size: .; j_call: TRBJ2-7; v_call: TRBV4-1; cdr3_aa: ASSLGFPLYEQY
clone_size: many; j_call: TRBJ2-6; v_call: TRBV4-2; cdr3_aa: ASSEEAAAGANVLT
clone_size: .; j_call: TRBJ1-2; v_call: TRBV10-3; cdr3_aa: AISEQGNGYT
clone_size: many; j_call: TRBJ2-7; v_call: TRBV15; cdr3_aa: ATSRGDSPYEQY
clone_size: .; j_call: TRBJ1-2; v_call: TRBV7-8; cdr3_aa: ASSLAGAFDYGYT
clone_size: few; j_call: TRBJ1-3; v_call: TRBV5-1; cdr3_aa: ASREQSTGNTIY
clone_size: once; j_call: TRBJ2-5; v_call: TRBV9; cdr3_aa: ASSGRGQGEETQY
clone_size: .; j_call: TRBJ2-7; v_call: TRBV7-2; cdr3_aa: ASSLSAGDSYEQY
clone_size: few; j_call: TRBJ2-5; v_call: TRBV7-2; cdr3_aa: ASSHPARQGTTQY
clone_size: .; j_call: TRBJ1-5; v_call: TRBV12-3/TRBV12-4; cdr3_aa: ASSLARSGVGQPQH
clone_size: .; j_call: TRBJ2-5; v_call: TRBV20-1; cdr3_aa: SARNLLQETQY
clone_size: .; j_call: TRBJ2-7; v_call: TRBV29-1; cdr3_aa: SAETGTAYEQY
clone_size: .; j_call: TRBJ2-3; v_call: TRBV28; cdr3_aa: ANSLGGVDTQY